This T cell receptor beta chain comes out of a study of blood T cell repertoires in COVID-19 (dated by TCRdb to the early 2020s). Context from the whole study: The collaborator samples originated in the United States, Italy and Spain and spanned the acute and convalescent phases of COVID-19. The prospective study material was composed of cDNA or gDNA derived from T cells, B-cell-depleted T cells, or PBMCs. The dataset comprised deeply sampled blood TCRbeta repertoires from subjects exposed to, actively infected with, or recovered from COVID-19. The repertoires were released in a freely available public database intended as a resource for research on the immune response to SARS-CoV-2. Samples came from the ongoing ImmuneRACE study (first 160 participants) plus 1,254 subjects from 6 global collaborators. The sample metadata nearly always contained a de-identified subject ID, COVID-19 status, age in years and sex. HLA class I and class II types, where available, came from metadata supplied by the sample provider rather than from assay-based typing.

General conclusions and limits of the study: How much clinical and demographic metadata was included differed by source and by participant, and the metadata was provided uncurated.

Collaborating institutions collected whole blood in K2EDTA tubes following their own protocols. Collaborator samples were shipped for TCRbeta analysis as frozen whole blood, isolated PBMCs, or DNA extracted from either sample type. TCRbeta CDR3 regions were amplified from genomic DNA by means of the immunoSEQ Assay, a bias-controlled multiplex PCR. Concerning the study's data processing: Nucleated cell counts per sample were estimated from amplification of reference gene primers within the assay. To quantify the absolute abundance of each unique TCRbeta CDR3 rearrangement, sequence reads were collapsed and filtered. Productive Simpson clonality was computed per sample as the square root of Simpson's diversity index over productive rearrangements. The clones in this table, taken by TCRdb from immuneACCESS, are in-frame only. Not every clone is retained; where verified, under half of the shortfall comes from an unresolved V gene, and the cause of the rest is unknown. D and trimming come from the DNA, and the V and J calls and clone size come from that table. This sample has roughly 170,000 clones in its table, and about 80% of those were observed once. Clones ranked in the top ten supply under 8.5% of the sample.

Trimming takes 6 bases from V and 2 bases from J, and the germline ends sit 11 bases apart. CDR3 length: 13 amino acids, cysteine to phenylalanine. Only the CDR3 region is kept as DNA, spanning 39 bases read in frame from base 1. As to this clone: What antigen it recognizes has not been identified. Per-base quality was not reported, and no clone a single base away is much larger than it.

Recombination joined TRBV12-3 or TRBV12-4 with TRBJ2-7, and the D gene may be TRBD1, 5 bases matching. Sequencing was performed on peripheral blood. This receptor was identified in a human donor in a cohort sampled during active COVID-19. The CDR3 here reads CASSIDRTYEQYF. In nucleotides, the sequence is TGTGCCAGCAGCATAGACAGAACCTACGAGCAGTACTTC.